This TCR beta chain is from a study of read filtering for tumor transcriptome and immune sequencing. Overall study context: Under 10 patients were R-ISS I, approximately 15 were R-ISS II, roughly seven were R-ISS III. Overall study findings and caveats: Single-read clonotypes: approximately 87% of IR-seq clonotypes (about 3.5% of reads), 74.6% of RNA-seq clonotypes (roughly 43% of reads). Correlation between methods rose after single-read clonotypes were removed.

This library used approximately 370 ng RNA and molecular barcoded adaptors spanning alpha/delta and beta/gamma chains. MiXCR was run by TCRdb on the reads, yielding one entry per CDR3 protein. This table has about 40,000 distinct CDR3 sequences, roughly 13% appearing once. Germline assignment: CDR1 SQVTM and CDR2 ANQGSEA. The CDR3 loop spans 13 amino acids. Every patient had bone marrow sampled while the disease was active. This clonotype has only a few counts. Its antigen is undetermined. A much larger clone lies a single base off, so this may be a read error. The receptor comes from a donor aged 40 or older with multiple myeloma. Sequences were obtained from a population of CD138-negative cells sorted from bone marrow. This sequence joins TRBV29-1 and TRBJ1-1; D is perhaps TRBD1 (6 bases). The CDR3 bases are TGCGGCGTTGAAAGTCAAGGGGGCACTGAAGCTTTCTTT. Amino acids: CGVESQGGTEAFF.